These 25 T cell receptor beta chains share one sample of origin, sequenced in a study of blood T cells in healthy people across ages. PCR was performed a second time for roughly 7 to 11 cycles using a sample-barcoded 5' primer and a J-beta primer mix. TCRdb recomputed calls from the 5' RACE reads with MiXCR, one row per CDR3 protein. The sample includes 1.4 million to 1.5 million distinct CDR3 sequences, roughly 40% seen only once; the top ten take roughly 8.2%. Input material: blood. The receptors were gathered from a young woman in good health.

J is TRBJ2-5 and V is TRBV20-1, with 7 positions matching TRBD1. This CDR3 has 14 amino acids. The trim removed 3 bases at V and 5 bases at J, leaving 9 bases unmatched. Germline CDR1 and CDR2: DFQATT and SNEGSKA (reference sequence). The CDR3 loop is CSASPQGRGETQYF. The CDR3 bases are TGCAGTGCTAGTCCACAGGGGCGAGGTGAGACCCAGTACTTC.

The chain employs TRBV2 and TRBJ1-2, with a weak D call TRBD1 (5 bases). The CDR3 runs to 12 residues. The V gene's germline CDR1 is SNHLY and CDR2 FYNNEI. V lost 3 bases, J lost 7 bases, and 9 bases lay in between. The CDR3 region has the DNA TGTGCCAGCAGTGACAGGGCGGTTGGCTACACCTTC. This codes for CASSDRAVGYTF.

The chain couples TRBV21-1 to TRBJ1-4; whether TRBD1, the table's D call, matches the DNA was not checked. TRBV21-1 is tagged as a pseudogene. This CDR3 comprises 11 residues. CDR3 amino acids: CARTPVEKLFF. CDR3 in DNA: TGTGCCAGGACCCCTGTTGAAAAACTGTTTTTT.

The chain joins TRBV27 to TRBJ2-1; maybe TRBD2 (6 bases). CDR3 size: 16 residues. Per the germline V gene, CDR1 is MNHEY and CDR2 is SMNVEV (reference sequence). V lost 6 bases and J lost 6, with 21 bases in between. The CDR3 DNA reads as TGTGCCAGCAGGCGGGACGTTCGGGCGGTAACCAATGAGCAGTTCTTC. It codes for CASRRDVRAVTNEQFF.

The J gene is TRBJ2-1, the V gene TRBV28; TRBD1 is a possible D gene (5 bases). The CDR3 sequence is 18 residues long. Germline V gives CDR1 MDHEN, CDR2 SYDVKM. Trimming took off 3 bases at V and 6 bases at J, with 24 bases between the two ends. CDR3 region: CASSLGVRGLGQGNEQFF. The CDR3 region has the DNA TGTGCCAGCAGTTTGGGCGTTAGAGGTTTGGGTCAGGGCAATGAGCAGTTCTTC.

With regard to this clonotype: At one end the junction does not follow the germline gene, possibly because of a read error. The rearrangement joins TRBV7-9 to TRBJ1-6; D is unclear. Germline lookup yields CDR1 SEHNR and CDR2 FQNEAQ (reference sequence). The CDR3 consists of 12 residues. The CDR3 loop reads CSSSRSNSPLHF. In DNA, the CDR3 is TGTTCCAGCAGCCGGAGCAATTCACCCCTCCACTTT.

The CDR3 coding sequence is TGTGCCAGCAGCCAAAAAGCGGGAGGGAACAATGAGCAGTTCTTC. As protein: CASSQKAGGNNEQFF. The J gene is TRBJ2-1, the V gene TRBV3-1, with TRBD2 matching 10 bases. The length of the CDR3 is 15 residues. CDR1 is LGHDT, CDR2 YNNKEL, per germline (reference sequence). J lost 5 bases, V lost 2 bases, and 3 bases had no gene match.

The chain is built from TRBV2 and TRBJ2-7; 7 bases are shared with TRBD2. This CDR3 is 15 amino acids long. Per germline, CDR1 SNHLY and CDR2 FYNNEI. The ends lost 2 bases at V and 1 base at J; junction bases unmatched: 5. CDR3 coding DNA: TGTGCCAGCAGTGAATTCGGGGGGAAGTCCTACGAGCAGTACTTC. Its translation: CASSEFGGKSYEQYF.

The V call is TRBV27, the J call TRBJ1-1; D might be TRBD1 (5 bases). The ends were cut back, 1 base at V and 5 bases at J, with 11 bases in the middle. Germline V lookup: CDR1 MNHEY, CDR2 SMNVEV (reference sequence). This CDR3 is 14 amino acids long. The CDR3 reads CASSLWQGGTEAFF. The CDR3 region has the DNA TGTGCCAGCAGTTTATGGCAGGGAGGAACTGAAGCTTTCTTT.

This clonotype was seen a handful of times. The chain has TRBV6-6 and TRBJ2-7; tentatively, D is TRBD1 or TRBD2 (5 bases each). Germline V gene data show CDR1 as MNHNY and CDR2 as SVGAGI (reference sequence). CDR3 size: 16 residues. V was cut by 5 bases and J by 2 bases, with 19 bases left in between. The CDR3 protein is CASSPRGRVGPYEQYF. The CDR3 coding sequence is TGTGCCAGCAGTCCCCGGGGCAGGGTGGGACCCTACGAGCAGTACTTC.

This clonotype appeared a few times. V gene TRBV10-3 combines with J gene TRBJ1-4; tentatively, D is TRBD1 (6 bases). Between the trimmed V and J ends, which lost 5 bases and 6 bases, there was a span of 25 bases. This CDR3 region has 18 residues. The V gene's germline CDR1 is ENHRY and CDR2 SYGVKD. CDR3 DNA: TGTGCCATCAGTAGGGGGGAGCCAGGGCCCTCATCAGATGAAAAACTGTTTTTT. It translates to CAISRGEPGPSSDEKLFF.

This sequence joins TRBV7-9 and TRBJ1-1, with D maybe TRBD1 (6 bases). CDR1 is SEHNR and CDR2 is FQNEAQ in the germline V gene (reference sequence). The CDR3 length is 13 residues. Trimming took 4 bases from V and 8 from J, leaving 14 bases between them. CDR3 residues: CASSSTDSAEAFF. DNA for the CDR3: TGTGCCAGCAGCTCCACGGACAGTGCAGAAGCTTTCTTT.

This clonotype was detected only a few times. This sequence joins TRBV9 and TRBJ2-2; D is possibly TRBD2 (6 bases). The CDR3 runs 15 residues. Germline CDR1 and CDR2: SGDLS and YYNGEE. The V and J ends lost 4 bases and 1 base respectively, with 11 bases between them. This CDR3 is CASSSSAGNTGELFF. CDR3 DNA: TGTGCCAGCAGCTCCTCAGCGGGGAACACCGGGGAGCTGTTTTTT.

V is TRBV7-9 and J is TRBJ2-2; D not certain. The germline V gene has CDR1 SEHNR and CDR2 FQNEAQ (reference sequence). The CDR3 spans 18 residues. The V and J ends lost 2 bases and 0 bases respectively, with 16 bases between them. The chain's CDR3 is CASSLSPWGAANTGELFF. The CDR3 nucleotides are TGTGCCAGCAGCTTATCCCCCTGGGGTGCCGCGAACACCGGGGAGCTGTTTTTT. Supplemented by reference TRBV7-9 and TRBJ2-2, the full variable domain reads DTGVSQNPRHKITKRGQNVTFRCDPISEHNRLYWYRQTLGQGPEFLTYFQNEAQLEKSRLLSDRFSAERPKGSFSTLEIQRTEQGDSAMYLCASSLSPWGAANTGELFFGEGSRLTVL.

In its sample, this clonotype was seen a few times. The rearrangement joins TRBV29-1 to TRBJ2-3; the D gene is possibly TRBD2 (7 bases). Germline loops: CDR1 SQVTM, CDR2 ANQGSEA. The CDR3 spans 12 residues. Trimming took 7 bases from V and 4 from J, leaving 12 bases between them. The DNA for the CDR3 is TGCAGCGGGGCGGGGGCAGCAGATACGCAGTATTTT. The encoded protein is CSGAGAADTQYF.

CDR3 protein: CATSRGTYQPQHF. The CDR3 DNA follows: TGTGCCACCAGCAGAGGAACCTATCAGCCCCAGCATTTT. The chain combines TRBV15 with TRBJ1-5; no clear D gene. The CDR3 is made up of 13 amino acids. With 1 base removed from V and 5 bases from J, the gap between germline ends came to 6 bases. Germline V gene data show CDR1 as LNHNV and CDR2 as YYDKDF (reference sequence).

The chain carries TRBV4-1 and TRBJ2-7, with D perhaps matching TRBD1 (5 bases). There are 18 residues in the CDR3. The V end lost 0 bases, the J end lost 2 bases, and 20 bases lay between the germline ends. Germline V gives CDR1 MGHRA, CDR2 YSYEKL. The chain's CDR3 is CASSQDSTPARVAYEQYF. For the CDR3, the DNA is TGCGCCAGCAGCCAAGATAGCACCCCGGCCAGGGTTGCCTACGAGCAGTACTTC.

In regard to this clonotype: Relative to the germline gene, one junction end is altered; a read error may explain this. The V gene is TRBV7-2, the J gene TRBJ2-5, with 11 bases lining up with TRBD2. The CDR3 runs 15 residues. The germline V gene encodes CDR1 SGHTA and CDR2 FQGNSA. CDR3 amino acids: CVSSSLAGVQETQYF. CDR3 nucleotides: TGTGTCAGCAGCTCACTAGCGGGGGTGCAAGAGACCCAGTACTTC.

Turning to this clonotype: An end of the junction does not agree with germline; a read error may underlie this. This rearrangement joins TRBV9 to TRBJ2-3; D perhaps matches TRBD2 (7 bases). The CDR3 has 16 amino acids. CDR1 SGDLS and CDR2 YYNGEE come from the germline V gene. CDR3 amino acids: CASSPWGGPITDTQYF. In DNA, the CDR3 is TGTGCCAGCAGCCCATGGGGGGGGCCGATCACAGATACACAGTATTTT. The entire variable domain, with the rest obtained from reference TRBV9 and TRBJ2-3, is as follows: DSGVTQTPKHLITATGQRVTLRCSPRSGDLSVYWYQQSLDQGLQFLIQYYNGEERAKGNILERFSAQQFPDLHSELNLSSLELGDSALYFCASSPWGGPITDTQYFGPGTRLTVL.

The sample holds one count of this clonotype. V is TRBV5-1 and J is TRBJ1-2; the match to TRBD1 covers 9 bases. J was trimmed by 4 bases and V by 3 bases; bases with no gene match: 7. The CDR3 has 15 amino acids. The germline V gene has CDR1 SGHRS and CDR2 YFSETQ. In DNA form, the CDR3 reads TGCGCCAGCAGCTCTACAGGGGGCGAAGGCTATGGCTACACCTTC. This translates into CASSSTGGEGYGYTF.

This rearrangement joins TRBV5-1 to TRBJ2-3; 9 bases agree with TRBD2. Trimming cost V 1 base and J 5 bases; bases outside gene matches: 11. The CDR3 extends over 17 amino acids. Germline V gene sequence: CDR1 SGHRS, CDR2 YFSETQ. In DNA, the CDR3 is TGCGCCAGCAGCTTGAATGCCGGCGGGGGGGCCAAAGATACGCAGTATTTT. This codes for CASSLNAGGGAKDTQYF.

The rearrangement links TRBV6-5 to TRBJ2-7; D unresolved. This CDR3 region has 13 residues. With 5 bases removed from V and 5 bases from J, the gap between germline ends came to 13 bases. Germline CDR1 MNHEY, CDR2 SVGAGI. CDR3 bases: TGTGCCAGCAGTACGATGCCTAGGGACGAGCAGTACTTC. Amino acids: CASSTMPRDEQYF.

The chain links TRBV9 to TRBJ1-5; D perhaps matches TRBD1 (6 bases). This CDR3 is built from 14 residues. Trimming took off 0 bases at V and 4 bases at J, with 8 bases between the two ends. From germline, CDR1 is SGDLS and CDR2 YYNGEE. The CDR3 region is CASSVGTVNQPQHF. For the CDR3, the DNA is TGTGCCAGCAGCGTAGGGACAGTTAATCAGCCCCAGCATTTT.

This clonotype has only a few counts. V usage is TRBV28 and J usage is TRBJ2-7, with D perhaps TRBD2 (5 bases). V was cut by 4 bases and J by 3 bases, with 22 bases left in between. The length of the CDR3 is 17 residues. Germline loops: CDR1 MDHEN, CDR2 SYDVKM. CDR3 loop: CASSSRTRPYEGYEQYF. The CDR3, as DNA: TGTGCCAGCAGTTCCCGGACGAGGCCCTACGAGGGCTACGAGCAGTACTTC.

In its sample, this clonotype was seen a few times. The chain uses TRBV4-1 and TRBJ2-1; 15 bases agree with TRBD2. The CDR3 totals 17 residues. Germline V gene lookup returns CDR1 MGHRA and CDR2 YSYEKL. The V gene end was trimmed by 0 bases and the J gene end by 5 bases; junction bases not matched to a gene: 2. CDR3 sequence reads: CASSQDGTSGGNNEQFF. The CDR3 DNA reads as TGCGCCAGCAGCCAAGATGGGACTAGCGGGGGGAACAATGAGCAGTTCTTC.